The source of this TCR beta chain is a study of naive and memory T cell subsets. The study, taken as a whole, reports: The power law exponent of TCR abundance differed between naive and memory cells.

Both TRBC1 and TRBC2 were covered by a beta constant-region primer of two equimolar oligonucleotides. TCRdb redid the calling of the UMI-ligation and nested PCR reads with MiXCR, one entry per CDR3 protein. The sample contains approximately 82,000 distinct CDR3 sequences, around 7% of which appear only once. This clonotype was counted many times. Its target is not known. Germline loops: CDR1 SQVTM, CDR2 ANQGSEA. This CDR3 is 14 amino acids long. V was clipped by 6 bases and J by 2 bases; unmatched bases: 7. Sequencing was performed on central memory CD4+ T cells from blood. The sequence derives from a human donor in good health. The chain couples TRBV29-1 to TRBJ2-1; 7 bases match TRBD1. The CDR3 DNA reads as TGCAGCGTACAGGGGCAAACTCCCTACAATGAGCAGTTCTTC. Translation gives CSVQGQTPYNEQFF.